This TCR beta chain was sequenced during a study of beta chain features in type 1 diabetes. Sequenced material consisted of expressed TCRB transcripts (all of the isolated RNA was reverse transcribed). Assay: immunoSEQ multiplex PCR; the TCRdb copy retains only in-frame clones and omits some. The repertoire holds some 16,000 clones, roughly four fifths seen once, with 0.25% to 0.4% in the top ten. CD4+ naive, central memory, regulatory and stem cell-like memory subsets were isolated by sorting on CD45RO/CCR7/CD25/CD127/CD95/CD27. Points from the study as a whole: Researchers could not determine here whether HLA type influences TCRB rearrangement. Researchers reported that naive, central memory and Treg TCRB repertoires appeared more similar in patients than in healthy donors. Among all four CD4+ subsets, Type 1 diabetes patients had TCRB CDR3s that were moderately but significantly shorter.

Comment on this clone: Its antigen is as yet unknown.

The CDR3 is 13 amino acids. Germline V gene data show CDR1 as SEHNR and CDR2 as FQNEAQ (reference sequence). The V and J ends lost 5 bases and 13 bases, in that order; junction bases with no gene match: 12. The source of this sequence is a young woman with type 1 diabetes. This chain links TRBV7-9 with TRBJ2-3, with TRBD2 matching 7 bases. Material for sequencing was stem cell memory CD4+ T cells from blood. CDR3 nucleotides: TGTGCCAGCAGCCCCCAGGGTGCGGGAGTGGAGTATTTT. This translates into CASSPQGAGVEYF.